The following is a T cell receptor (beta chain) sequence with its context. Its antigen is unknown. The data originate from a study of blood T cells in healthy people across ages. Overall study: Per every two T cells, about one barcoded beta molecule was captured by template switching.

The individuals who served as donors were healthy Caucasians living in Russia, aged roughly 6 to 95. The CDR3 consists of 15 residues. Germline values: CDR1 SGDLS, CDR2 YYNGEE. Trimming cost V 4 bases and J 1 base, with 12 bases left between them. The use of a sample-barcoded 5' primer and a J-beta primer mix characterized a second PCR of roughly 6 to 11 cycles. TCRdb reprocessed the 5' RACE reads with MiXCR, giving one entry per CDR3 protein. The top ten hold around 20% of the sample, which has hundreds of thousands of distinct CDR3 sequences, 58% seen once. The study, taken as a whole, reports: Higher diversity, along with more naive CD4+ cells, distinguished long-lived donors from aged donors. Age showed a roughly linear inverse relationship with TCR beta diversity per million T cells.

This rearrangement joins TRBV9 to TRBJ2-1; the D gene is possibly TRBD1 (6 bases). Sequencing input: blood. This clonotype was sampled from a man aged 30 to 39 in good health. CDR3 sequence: CASSMRGGSYNEQFF. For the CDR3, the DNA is TGTGCCAGCAGCATGAGAGGGGGATCCTACAATGAGCAGTTCTTC.